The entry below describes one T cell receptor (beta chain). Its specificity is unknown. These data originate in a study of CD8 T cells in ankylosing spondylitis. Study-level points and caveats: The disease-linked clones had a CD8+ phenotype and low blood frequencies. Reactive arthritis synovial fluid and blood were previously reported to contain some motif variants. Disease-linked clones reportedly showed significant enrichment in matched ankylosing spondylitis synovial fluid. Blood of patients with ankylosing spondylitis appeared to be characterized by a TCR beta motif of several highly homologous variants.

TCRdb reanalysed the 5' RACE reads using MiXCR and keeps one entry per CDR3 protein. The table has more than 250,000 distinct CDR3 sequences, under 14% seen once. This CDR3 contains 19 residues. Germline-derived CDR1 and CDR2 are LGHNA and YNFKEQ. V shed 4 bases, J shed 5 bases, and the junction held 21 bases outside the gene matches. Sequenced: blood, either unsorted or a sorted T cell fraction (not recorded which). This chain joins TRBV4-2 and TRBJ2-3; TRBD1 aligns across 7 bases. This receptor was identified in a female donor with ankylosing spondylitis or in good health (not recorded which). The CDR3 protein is CASSPATITTGRRGDTQYF. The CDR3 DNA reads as TGTGCCAGCAGCCCCGCAACGATAACGACAGGGAGACGGGGAGATACGCAGTATTTT.